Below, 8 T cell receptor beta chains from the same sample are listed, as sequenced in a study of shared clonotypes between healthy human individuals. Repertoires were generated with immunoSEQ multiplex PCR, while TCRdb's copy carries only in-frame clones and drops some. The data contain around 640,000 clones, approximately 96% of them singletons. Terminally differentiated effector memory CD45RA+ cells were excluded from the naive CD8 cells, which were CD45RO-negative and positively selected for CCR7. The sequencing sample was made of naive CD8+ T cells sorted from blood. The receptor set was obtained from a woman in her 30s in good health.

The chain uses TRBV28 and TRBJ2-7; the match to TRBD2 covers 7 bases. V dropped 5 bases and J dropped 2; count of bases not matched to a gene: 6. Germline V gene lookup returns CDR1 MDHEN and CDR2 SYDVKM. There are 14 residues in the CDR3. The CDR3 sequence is CASSGGVAAYEQYF. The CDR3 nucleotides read TGTGCCAGCAGTGGGGGGGTAGCGGCCTACGAGCAGTACTTC. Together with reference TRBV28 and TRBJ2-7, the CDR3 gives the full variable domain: DVKVTQSSRYLVKRTGEKVFLECVQDMDHENMFWYRQDPGLGLRLIYFSYDVKMKEKGDIPEGYSVSREKKERFSLILESASTNQTSMYLCASSGGVAAYEQYFGPGTRLTVT.

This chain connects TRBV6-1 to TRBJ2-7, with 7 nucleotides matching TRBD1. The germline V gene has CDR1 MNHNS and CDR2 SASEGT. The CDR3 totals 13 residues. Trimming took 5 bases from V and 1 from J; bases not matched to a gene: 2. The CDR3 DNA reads TGTGCCAGCAGTATGGGACAGTCCTACGAGCAGTACTTC. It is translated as CASSMGQSYEQYF.

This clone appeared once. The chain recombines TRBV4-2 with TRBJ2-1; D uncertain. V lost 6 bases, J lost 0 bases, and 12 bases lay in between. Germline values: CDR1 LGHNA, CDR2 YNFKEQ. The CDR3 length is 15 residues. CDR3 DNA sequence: TGTGCCAGCAGAGACTTGATGAGCTCCTACAATGAGCAGTTCTTC. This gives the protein CASRDLMSSYNEQFF.

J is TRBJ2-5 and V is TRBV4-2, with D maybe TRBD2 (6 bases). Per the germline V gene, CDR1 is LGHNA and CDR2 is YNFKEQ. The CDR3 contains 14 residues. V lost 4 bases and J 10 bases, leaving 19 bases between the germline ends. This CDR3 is CASSREVSSVDQYF. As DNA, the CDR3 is TGTGCCAGCAGCCGAGAGGTGTCTAGCGTAGACCAGTACTTC.

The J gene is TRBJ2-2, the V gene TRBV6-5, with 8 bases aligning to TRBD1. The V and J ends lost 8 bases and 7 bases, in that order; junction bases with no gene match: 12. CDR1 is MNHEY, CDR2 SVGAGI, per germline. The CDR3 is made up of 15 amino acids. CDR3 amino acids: CASGSTGGVDGELFF. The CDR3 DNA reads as TGTGCCAGCGGGTCAACAGGGGGAGTAGACGGGGAGCTGTTTTTT.

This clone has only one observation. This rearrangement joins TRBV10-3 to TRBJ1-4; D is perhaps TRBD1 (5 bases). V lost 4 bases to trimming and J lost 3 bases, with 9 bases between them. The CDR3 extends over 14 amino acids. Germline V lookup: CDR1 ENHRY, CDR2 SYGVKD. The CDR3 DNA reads TGTGCCATCAGTGCCGGGGGGGCTAATGAAAAACTGTTTTTT. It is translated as CAISAGGANEKLFF.

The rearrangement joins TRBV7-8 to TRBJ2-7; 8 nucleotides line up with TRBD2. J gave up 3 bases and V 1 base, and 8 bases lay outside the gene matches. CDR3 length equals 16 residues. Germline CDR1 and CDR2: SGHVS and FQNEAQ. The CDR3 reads CASSLGFQRGSYEQYF. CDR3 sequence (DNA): TGTGCCAGCAGCTTAGGTTTCCAGCGGGGGAGCTACGAGCAGTACTTC.

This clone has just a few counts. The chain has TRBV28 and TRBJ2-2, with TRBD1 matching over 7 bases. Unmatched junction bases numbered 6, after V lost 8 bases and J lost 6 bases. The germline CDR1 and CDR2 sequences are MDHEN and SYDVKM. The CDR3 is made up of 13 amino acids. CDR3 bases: TGTGCCAGCGAGGGGGCGCGGGCCGGGGAGCTGTTTTTT. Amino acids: CASEGARAGELFF.